Listed here are 27 T cell receptor beta chains from one sample, sequenced in a study of technical replicates of blood from a few donors. The data were produced by immunoSEQ multiplex PCR, yet TCRdb's version contains in-frame clones alone and is incomplete. The table shows around 56,000 clones, with more than 90% occurring only once. What was sequenced was PBMCs. These receptors were obtained from a human donor in good health. Some clones in this sample may be carry-over from other donors' samples.

The chain recombines TRBV15 with TRBJ2-7, with a tentative D call TRBD2 (6 bases). Trimming left V 2 bases short and J 0 bases short, with 8 bases between. Germline V CDR1 and CDR2: LNHNV, YYDKDF (reference sequence). The CDR3 is 14 amino acids. CDR3 loop: CATSRWGVSYEQYF. CDR3 nucleotides: TGTGCCACCAGCAGATGGGGGGTCTCCTACGAGCAGTACTTC.

This chain connects TRBV7-3 to TRBJ2-3, with TRBD2 matching 10 bases. V shed 5 bases, J shed 5 bases, and the junction held 10 bases outside the gene matches. The CDR3 covers 16 residues. Per germline, CDR1 SGHTA and CDR2 FQGTGA. The DNA for the CDR3 is TGTGCCAGCAGCCCAAGGGGAGCGGGGGGGCGAGATACGCAGTATTTT. Its protein product is CASSPRGAGGRDTQYF.

J is TRBJ1-1 and V is TRBV10-3; no reliable D call. V lost 0 bases to trimming and J lost 5 bases, with 10 bases between them. The V gene's germline CDR1 is ENHRY and CDR2 SYGVKD. The CDR3 loop spans 14 amino acids. The CDR3 sequence: CAISESTGGTEAFF. The CDR3 region has the DNA TGTGCCATCAGTGAGTCCACGGGAGGGACTGAAGCTTTCTTT.

The chain recombines TRBV11-2 with TRBJ1-1, with TRBD1 as a possible D gene (5 bases). There are 15 residues in the CDR3. Trimming stripped 7 bases from V and 1 base from J, with 16 bases between. The germline V gene has CDR1 SGHAT and CDR2 FQNNGV. The CDR3 sequence is CASTPRQSTNTEAFF. The DNA for the CDR3 is TGTGCCAGCACCCCCCGACAGTCAACGAACACTGAAGCTTTCTTT.

The CDR3 DNA reads as TGTGCCAGCAGCCCCGGGATGCGGGGCGGGAGGCAAGAGACCCAGTACTTC. This gives the protein CASSPGMRGGRQETQYF. The rearrangement joins TRBV7-6 to TRBJ2-5; 8 nucleotides align to TRBD2. CDR3 length equals 17 residues. Germline trimming cut 5 bases from V and 2 bases from J; bases unmatched to any gene: 13. Germline values: CDR1 SGHVS, CDR2 FNYEAQ.

The gene calls are TRBV5-1 and TRBJ2-5; TRBD2 agrees at 8 bases. Germline V CDR1 and CDR2: SGHRS, YFSETQ. The CDR3 has 15 amino acids. V lost 1 base to trimming and J lost 5 bases; unmatched junction nucleotides: 7. CDR3: CASSLTGTRSETQYF. The CDR3, as DNA: TGCGCCAGCAGCTTGACAGGGACTAGGTCCGAGACCCAGTACTTC.

The genes are TRBV7-9 and TRBJ2-2, with a weak D call TRBD1 (6 bases). Germline CDR1 SEHNR, CDR2 FQNEAQ (reference sequence). The CDR3 is made up of 13 amino acids. Between the trimmed V and J ends, which lost 5 bases and 4 bases, there was a span of 8 bases. The CDR3 DNA reads as TGTGCCAGCAGCCCACAGGGCACCGGGGAGCTGTTTTTT. Residues: CASSPQGTGELFF.

The chain joins TRBV29-1 to TRBJ1-3; D is ambiguous. The CDR3 is 13 amino acids. Trimming cost V 3 bases and J 2 bases, with 8 bases left between them. CDR1 is SQVTM, CDR2 ANQGSEA, per germline. The CDR3 DNA reads TGCAGCGTTGAGTTGTCAACTGGAAACACCATATATTTT. Its protein is CSVELSTGNTIYF.

The chain carries TRBV2 and TRBJ1-4; D is unclear. Per the germline V gene, CDR1 is SNHLY and CDR2 is FYNNEI. This CDR3 has 14 amino acids. V was shortened by 4 bases and J by 2 bases, with 8 bases between the two germline ends. The CDR3 nucleotides read TGTGCCAGCAGTGCTAGCCGGACTAATGAAAAACTGTTTTTT. Its protein product is CASSASRTNEKLFF.

The gene calls are TRBV7-2 and TRBJ1-1, with D possibly TRBD1 on 5 matching bases. The ends were cut back, 2 bases at V and 1 base at J, with 8 bases in the middle. CDR1 SGHTA and CDR2 FQGNSA come from the germline V gene. The CDR3 runs to 14 residues. The DNA for the CDR3 is TGTGCCAGCAGCTTATGGAGGGGGAACACTGAAGCTTTCTTT. Translation gives CASSLWRGNTEAFF.

The chain has TRBV5-4 and TRBJ1-6; the match to TRBD1 covers 7 bases. From germline, CDR1 is SGHNT and CDR2 YYREEE (reference sequence). V lost 3 bases and J lost 6; bases outside the gene matches: 6. This CDR3 is 15 amino acids long. CDR3 region: CASSSEGQLNSPLHF. DNA of the CDR3: TGTGCCAGCAGCTCAGAGGGACAGCTTAATTCACCCCTCCACTTT.

The chain employs TRBV5-1 and TRBJ2-1; TRBD2 matches at 9 bases. Trimming took 3 bases from V and 7 from J; bases not matched to a gene: 5. CDR1 and CDR2 (germline): SGHRS, YFSETQ. This CDR3 spans 14 amino acids. The CDR3 loop reads CASSWGLALNEQFF. The CDR3 DNA follows: TGCGCCAGCAGCTGGGGACTAGCTCTGAATGAGCAGTTCTTC.

This chain connects TRBV11-2 to TRBJ2-2; D perhaps matches TRBD1 (6 bases). The CDR3 totals 14 residues. Germline V gene data show CDR1 as SGHAT and CDR2 as FQNNGV. V was trimmed by 4 bases and J by 6 bases, leaving 12 bases between them. CDR3 coding DNA: TGTGCCAGCAGCTCTAACAGGGCCCCCGGGGAGCTGTTTTTT. Protein sequence: CASSSNRAPGELFF. Based on the CDR3 plus reference TRBV11-2 and TRBJ2-2, the full variable domain is EAGVAQSPRYKIIEKRQSVAFWCNPISGHATLYWYQQILGQGPKLLIQFQNNGVVDDSQLPKDRFSAERLKGVDSTLKIQPAKLEDSAVYLCASSSNRAPGELFFGEGSRLTVL.

Here the CDR3 DNA reads TGTGCCAGCAGTGAATGGGGGCTTGGAAACACCATATATTTT. Protein sequence: CASSEWGLGNTIYF. The V call is TRBV25-1, the J call TRBJ1-3; perhaps TRBD1 as D (6 bases). Germline loops: CDR1 MGHDK, CDR2 SYGVNS. The CDR3 covers 14 residues. V lost 1 base to trimming and J lost 3 bases, with 7 bases between them.

The rearrangement joins TRBV4-3 to TRBJ2-3, with 11 bases matching TRBD2. J was trimmed by 5 bases and V by 4 bases; bases with no gene match: 14. The CDR3 contains 18 residues. Looked up from germline, CDR1 is LGHNA and CDR2 is YSLEER. The DNA of the CDR3 is TGCGCCAGCAGCCGAGAGTACACTAGCGGGAGTCTAAGAGATACGCAGTATTTT. It encodes CASSREYTSGSLRDTQYF.

This clone was recorded once. V and J are TRBV5-1 and TRBJ2-1; 10 bases are a match to TRBD2. Germline V lookup: CDR1 SGHRS, CDR2 YFSETQ. The CDR3 length is 18 residues. V lost 4 bases to trimming and J lost 8 bases; unmatched junction nucleotides: 18. The CDR3 protein is CASSPVGLAVQRLDEQFF. The CDR3 coding sequence is TGCGCCAGCAGCCCCGTCGGACTAGCGGTTCAACGTCTTGATGAGCAGTTCTTC. Supplemented by reference TRBV5-1 and TRBJ2-1, the full variable domain reads KAGVTQTPRYLIKTRGQQVTLSCSPISGHRSVSWYQQTPGQGLQFLFEYFSETQRNKGNFPGRFSGRQFSNSRSEMNVSTLELGDSALYLCASSPVGLAVQRLDEQFFGPGTRLTVL.

This rearrangement joins TRBV5-6 to TRBJ1-5, with D perhaps matching TRBD1 (5 bases). V was cut by 4 bases and J by 0 bases, with 14 bases left in between. This CDR3 is built from 16 residues. Germline V gene sequence: CDR1 SGHDT, CDR2 YYEEEE. CDR3 sequence: CASSLWGQNSNQPQHF. The CDR3 nucleotides read TGTGCCAGCAGCCTATGGGGCCAGAATAGCAATCAGCCCCAGCATTTT.

The chain couples TRBV6-5 to TRBJ2-1, with TRBD2 matching 10 bases. V lost 6 bases and J lost 8; bases outside the gene matches: 10. From germline, CDR1 is MNHEY and CDR2 SVGAGI. CDR3 size: 15 residues. The CDR3 nucleotides read TGTGCCAGCAGCGCGGGACTAGCGTACGCCCATGAGCAGTTCTTC. It specifies CASSAGLAYAHEQFF.

CDR3 in amino acids: CASSSGTNEKLFF. The CDR3 DNA is TGTGCCAGCAGCTCAGGGACTAATGAAAAACTGTTTTTT. The rearrangement uses TRBV5-6 and TRBJ1-4; maybe TRBD1 (5 bases). Per the germline V gene, CDR1 is SGHDT and CDR2 is YYEEEE. Trimming stripped 3 bases from V and 2 bases from J, with 5 bases between. CDR3 size: 13 residues. Full variable domain (outside the CDR3, taken from reference TRBV5-6 and TRBJ1-4): DAGVTQSPTHLIKTRGQQVTLRCSPKSGHDTVSWYQQALGQGPQFIFQYYEEEERQRGNFPDRFSGHQFPNYSSELNVNALLLGDSALYLCASSSGTNEKLFFGSGTQLSVL.

A few counts support this clone. This chain joins TRBV7-6 and TRBJ1-5, with no clear D. The ends were cut back, 5 bases at V and 3 bases at J, with 5 bases in the middle. The V gene's germline CDR1 is SGHVS and CDR2 FNYEAQ. The CDR3 totals 12 residues. DNA of the CDR3: TGTGCCAGCAGCAAACTCAATCAGCCCCAGCATTTT. Its translation: CASSKLNQPQHF.

The V call is TRBV7-9, the J call TRBJ1-3; D call uncertain. The CDR3 consists of 15 residues. The germline V and J ends were trimmed by 4 bases and 3 bases, with 13 bases remaining between them. CDR1 and CDR2 from the germline V gene are SEHNR and FQNEAQ (reference sequence). The chain's CDR3 is CASSSPGMGGNTIYF. The CDR3 DNA follows: TGTGCCAGCAGCTCCCCGGGGATGGGTGGAAACACCATATATTTT.

The chain carries TRBV28 and TRBJ2-7; tentatively, D is TRBD2 (6 bases). Germline V CDR1 and CDR2: MDHEN, SYDVKM. The CDR3 length is 14 residues. Deletions cut 7 bases from V and 0 bases from J, with 13 bases between. In DNA form, the CDR3 reads TGTGCCAGCACCGAAGGAGGGCTCTCCTACGAGCAGTACTTC. As protein: CASTEGGLSYEQYF.

The rearrangement joins TRBV19 to TRBJ2-3; TRBD2 matches 13 bases. CDR3 length: 16 amino acids. Trimming removed 5 bases from V and 5 bases from J; junction bases left unmatched: 7. Germline CDR1 is LNHDA and CDR2 is SQIVND (reference sequence). The CDR3 here is CASSSGLAGVLDTQYF. The CDR3 nucleotides read TGTGCCAGTAGTTCCGGACTAGCGGGAGTTTTAGATACGCAGTATTTT.

Here the CDR3 DNA reads TGCGCCAGCAGCCAAGATGTGAGGAGAACTGAAGCTTTCTTT. It codes for CASSQDVRRTEAFF. V usage is TRBV4-1 and J usage is TRBJ1-1; D not resolved. Deletions cut 0 bases from V and 5 bases from J, with 10 bases between. CDR1 and CDR2 (germline): MGHRA, YSYEKL. This CDR3 region has 14 residues.

The chain employs TRBV7-8 and TRBJ1-4; a possible D gene is TRBD1 (5 bases). CDR3 length: 13 amino acids. V was clipped by 8 bases and J by 7 bases, with 14 bases between them. Germline V CDR1 and CDR2: SGHVS, FQNEAQ. As DNA, the CDR3 is TGTGCCAGCGGATCAGGGAGGGCTGAAAAACTGTTTTTT. Residues: CASGSGRAEKLFF.

The chain has TRBV7-6 and TRBJ2-5, with TRBD1 matching 11 bases. V gave up 5 bases and J gave up 4 bases; unmatched junction bases: 9. The CDR3 has 16 residues. Per the germline V gene, CDR1 is SGHVS and CDR2 is FNYEAQ. CDR3 loop: CASSPVPDRGRETQYF. The CDR3 DNA follows: TGTGCCAGCAGCCCTGTCCCGGACAGGGGGCGAGAGACCCAGTACTTC. The entire variable domain, with the rest obtained from reference TRBV7-6 and TRBJ2-5, is as follows: GAGVSQSPRYKVTKRGQDVALRCDPISGHVSLYWYRQALGQGPEFLTYFNYEAQQDKSGLPNDRFSAERPEGSISTLTIQRTEQRDSAMYRCASSPVPDRGRETQYFGPGTRLLVL.

V usage is TRBV5-5 and J usage is TRBJ1-1; D is perhaps TRBD1 (6 bases). Deletions cut 3 bases from V and 1 base from J, with 13 bases between. The CDR3 loop spans 15 amino acids. Germline values: CDR1 SGHKS, CDR2 YYEKEE (reference sequence). This CDR3 reads CASSWGGRRNTEAFF. CDR3 DNA: TGTGCCAGCAGCTGGGGGGGCAGGAGGAACACTGAAGCTTTCTTT. Looking up the rest from reference TRBV5-5 and TRBJ1-1 gives the full variable domain: DAGVTQSPTHLIKTRGQQVTLRCSPISGHKSVSWYQQVLGQGPQFIFQYYEKEERGRGNFPDRFSARQFPNYSSELNVNALLLGDSALYLCASSWGGRRNTEAFFGQGTRLTVV.